What follows is one T cell receptor (beta chain) and its context. This clonotype has at least ten counts. Its target antigen remains unknown. Base qualities were left out, and no much larger clone turns up one base away. The sample is drawn from a study of breast tumors, draining lymph nodes, adjacent tissues (dated by TCRdb to about 2016). Looking at the study overall: The study compared TCR beta repertoires across tumor, adjacent nontumor tissue and axillary lymph nodes from breast cancer patients. In human breast cancer, the study set out to evaluate how tumor, surrounding tissue and draining lymph node repertoires relate to one another and whether T cells may move between these sites. What the authors observed across the whole study: The data were judged consistent with most tumor T cells deriving from the lymph node and then expanding within tumor tissue. The similarity between tumor and nontumor tissue repertoires was significantly greater in luminal-like breast cancer than in basal-like breast cancer. The study presented the conclusion that tumor T cells originate in lymph nodes as consistent with a hypothesis, not as something directly demonstrated. Tumor T-cell repertoires showed less diversity than lymph node repertoires and more diversity than nontumor tissue repertoires, and tumor T-cell repertoires showed preferential V and J gene usage.

The instrument given in TCRdb is Illumina HiSeq 2000. Multiplex PCR amplification was used to generate the TCR beta chain libraries. High-throughput sequencing was used to analyze the amplified TCR beta chain products. Using fastp trimming at Q25 and MiXCR clonotype assembly, TCRdb reanalyzed the public sequencing data and kept in-frame beta chains. Entries are consolidated by CDR3 protein sequence, retaining the most common genes and DNA. Within this sample are 140,000 to 150,000 distinct CDR3 sequences, with about 31% of them counted one time only. Of the sample, about 2.3% falls within the top ten clones. The CDR3 sequence holds 13 residues, the cysteine and phenylalanine included. Just the 39-base CDR3 DNA is kept, in frame starting at base 1. V and J are trimmed by 10 bases and 6 bases, and the gene matches miss 8 bases of the junction. The germline V gene encodes CDR1 SGHRS and CDR2 YFSETQ. Lymph node samples were obtained from the axillary draining lymph nodes of breast cancer patients.

Sequencing used axillary lymph node tissue. The chain employs TRBV5-1 and TRBJ1-5, with 9 bases aligning to TRBD1. The sequence was collected from a female donor with breast cancer. Some clones in this sample may be carry-over from other donors' samples. The CDR3 amino acid sequence is: CASRRDRAQPQHF. The DNA sequence follows: TGCGCCTCCCGCCGGGACAGGGCTCAGCCCCAGCATTTT.